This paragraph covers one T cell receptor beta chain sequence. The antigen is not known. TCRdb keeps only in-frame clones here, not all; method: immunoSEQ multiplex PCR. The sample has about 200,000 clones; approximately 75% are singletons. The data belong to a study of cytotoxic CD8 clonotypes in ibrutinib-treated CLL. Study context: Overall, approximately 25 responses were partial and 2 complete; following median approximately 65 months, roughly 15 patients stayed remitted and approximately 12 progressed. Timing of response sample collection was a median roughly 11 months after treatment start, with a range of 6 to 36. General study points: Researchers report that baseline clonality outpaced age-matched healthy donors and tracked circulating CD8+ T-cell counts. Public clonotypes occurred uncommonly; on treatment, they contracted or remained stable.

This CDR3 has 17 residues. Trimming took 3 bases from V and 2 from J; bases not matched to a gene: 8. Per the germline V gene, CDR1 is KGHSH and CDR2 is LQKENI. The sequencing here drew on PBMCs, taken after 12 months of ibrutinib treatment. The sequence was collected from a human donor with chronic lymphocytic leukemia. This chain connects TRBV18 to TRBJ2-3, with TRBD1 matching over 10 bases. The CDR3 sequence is CASSPRGQGEVTDTQYF. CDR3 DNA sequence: TGTGCCAGCTCACCCAGAGGACAGGGGGAGGTCACAGATACGCAGTATTTT.